This entry is about one T cell receptor beta chain. The data stem from a study of blood T cell repertoires in COVID-19. On the study more broadly: Sample material is recorded as cDNA or gDNA derived from T cells, B-cell-depleted T cells, or PBMCs.

Unmatched junction bases numbered 4, after V lost 3 bases and J lost 8 bases. The germline V gene has CDR1 SGHNT and CDR2 YYREEE (reference sequence). This CDR3 spans 13 amino acids. Original methodology: Counts of nucleated cells, estimated from reference gene primer amplification, were obtained. Sequenced by immunoSEQ multiplex PCR; TCRdb stores in-frame clones only, minus some. That table gives V, J and clone size, and the DNA gave D and trimming. The table lists a few hundred thousand clones, 80% to 95% of them singletons. It was during active infection that Seattle patients were enrolled and then longitudinally followed.

Material for sequencing was peripheral blood. The source is a woman in her thirties with COVID-19, enrolled during active disease. The V call is TRBV5-4, the J call TRBJ1-4, with TRBD1 identical over 7 bases. CDR3 DNA: TGTGCCAGCAGCTCCACAGGGGAGGAAAAACTGTTTTTT. It codes for CASSSTGEEKLFF.